Below are 19 T cell receptor beta chains sequenced from a single sample in a study of T cell changes during pregnancy in multiple sclerosis. The method was immunoSEQ multiplex PCR; TCRdb's version includes in-frame clones alone and lacks a portion of them. The sample records tens of thousands of clones, around 92% being singletons. The sample consisted of peripheral blood, taken before pregnancy. The receptors derive from a female donor with multiple sclerosis, enrolled in a pregnancy study.

This chain uses TRBV7-9 with TRBJ2-3; TRBD1 matches 8 bases. There are 15 residues in the CDR3. V shed 5 bases and J 1 base; nucleotides not matched to a gene: 5. Germline assignment: CDR1 SEHNR and CDR2 FQNEAQ (reference sequence). The CDR3 spells CASSPDRVGTDTQYF. DNA for the CDR3: TGTGCCAGCAGCCCGGACAGGGTGGGCACAGATACGCAGTATTTT.

The chain recombines TRBV9 with TRBJ2-1; TRBD2 matches at 9 bases. The CDR3 runs to 16 residues. V lost 6 bases to trimming and J lost 9 bases; unmatched junction nucleotides: 16. From germline, CDR1 is SGDLS and CDR2 YYNGEE. For the CDR3, the DNA is TGTGCCAGCACCACGTCTAGCGGGACTCGGACGGGTGAGCAGTTCTTC. Its protein is CASTTSSGTRTGEQFF.

J is TRBJ2-5 and V is TRBV18; D remains unclear. Trimming left V 3 bases short and J 0 bases short, with 5 bases between. Per the germline V gene, CDR1 is KGHSH and CDR2 is LQKENI. The CDR3 consists of 13 residues. The CDR3 region is CASSPLYQETQYF. CDR3 DNA sequence: TGTGCCAGCTCACCCCTGTACCAAGAGACCCAGTACTTC.

The chain is built from TRBV11-3 and TRBJ2-3, with D possibly matching TRBD1 (6 bases). The V gene lost 4 bases and the J gene lost 5 bases, with 28 bases spanning the gap. The CDR3 runs to 19 residues. CDR1 and CDR2 from the germline V gene are SGHNT and YENEEA. DNA of the CDR3: TGTGCCAGCAGCTCGTATCCAACACTACAGGGAATTAGGGTAGATACGCAGTATTTT. Translating it yields CASSSYPTLQGIRVDTQYF.

V is TRBV7-2 and J is TRBJ1-4, with D uncertain. Germline V gene lookup returns CDR1 SGHTA and CDR2 FQGNSA. The CDR3 runs to 16 residues. V was shortened by 2 bases and J by 2 bases, with 12 bases between the two germline ends. DNA for the CDR3: TGTGCCAGCAGCTTAAGGCAGACAAGGACTAATGAAAAACTGTTTTTT. It is translated as CASSLRQTRTNEKLFF. Based on the CDR3 plus reference TRBV7-2 and TRBJ1-4, the full variable domain is GAGVSQSPSNKVTEKGKDVELRCDPISGHTALYWYRQSLGQGLEFLIYFQGNSAPDKSGLPSDRFSAERTGGSVSTLTIQRTQQEDSAVYLCASSLRQTRTNEKLFFGSGTQLSVL.

The chain uses TRBV2 and TRBJ2-3; D not certain. Per germline, CDR1 SNHLY and CDR2 FYNNEI. V lost 6 bases, J lost 0 bases, and 13 bases lay in between. The CDR3 contains 15 residues. The CDR3 sequence is CASSEFRSSTDTQYF. Written as DNA, the CDR3 is TGTGCCAGCAGCGAGTTCCGGTCTAGCACAGATACGCAGTATTTT. Combining the CDR3 with reference TRBV2 and TRBJ2-3 gives the whole variable domain EPEVTQTPSHQVTQMGQEVILRCVPISNHLYFYWYRQILGQKVEFLVSFYNNEISEKSEIFDDQFSVERPDGSNFTLKIRSTKLEDSAMYFCASSEFRSSTDTQYFGPGTRLTVL.

This chain joins TRBV30 and TRBJ2-7; 9 bases align to TRBD1. V gave up 2 bases and J gave up 2 bases; unmatched junction bases: 7. CDR1 is GTSNPN, CDR2 SVGIG, per germline (reference sequence). The CDR3 is made up of 15 amino acids. CDR3 in DNA: TGTGCCTGGAGTCTTGGACAGGGGAAGACCTACGAGCAGTACTTC. Translation gives CAWSLGQGKTYEQYF. The variable domain in full, with the rest retrieved from reference TRBV30 and TRBJ2-7, is SQTIHQWPATLVQPVGSPLSLECTVEGTSNPNLYWYRQAAGRGLQLLFYSVGIGQISSEVPQNLSASRPQDRQFILSSKKLLLSDSGFYLCAWSLGQGKTYEQYFGPGTRLTVT.

This rearrangement joins TRBV29-1 to TRBJ2-5; D is undetermined. Germline V gene sequence: CDR1 SQVTM, CDR2 ANQGSEA. The CDR3 runs 13 residues. V was clipped by 3 bases and J by 5 bases, with 13 bases between them. The CDR3 nucleotides are TGCAGCGTTGAGATACTGGTTGCGGAGACCCAGTACTTC. This gives the protein CSVEILVAETQYF.

The chain uses TRBV19 and TRBJ1-1, with a possible D match to TRBD1 (5 bases). Germline CDR1 is LNHDA and CDR2 is SQIVND (reference sequence). The V end was cut by 4 bases, the J end by 10 bases, with 16 bases between. The CDR3 extends over 13 amino acids. This CDR3 reads CASSNQGASVAFF. The CDR3 DNA reads as TGTGCCAGTAGTAACCAGGGCGCTTCTGTAGCTTTCTTT.

The chain recombines TRBV9 with TRBJ1-3; D unresolved. There are 14 residues in the CDR3. Trimming took off 3 bases at V and 0 bases at J, with 7 bases between the two ends. Germline CDR1 and CDR2: SGDLS and YYNGEE. CDR3 DNA sequence: TGTGCCAGCAGCGGTTCTAACTCTGGAAACACCATATATTTT. As protein: CASSGSNSGNTIYF.

The chain is built from TRBV7-8 and TRBJ2-1, with 9 bases matching TRBD2. The CDR3 spans 19 residues. With V trimmed by 5 bases and J by 4 bases, 18 bases remained unmatched. From germline, CDR1 is SGHVS and CDR2 FQNEAQ. Here the CDR3 DNA reads TGTGCCAGCAGCCCACCGGGGAGCGGGAGGTCCCCGCCTTACAATGAGCAGTTCTTC. It specifies CASSPPGSGRSPPYNEQFF. The full variable domain, in which reference TRBV7-8 and TRBJ2-1 provide the parts outside the CDR3, is GAGVSQSPRYKVAKRGQDVALRCDPISGHVSLFWYQQALGQGPEFLTYFQNEAQLDKSGLPSDRFFAERPEGSVSTLKIQRTQQEDSAVYLCASSPPGSGRSPPYNEQFFGPGTRLTVL.

The chain links TRBV9 to TRBJ1-2; maybe TRBD1 (5 bases). The V end lost 4 bases, the J end lost 1 base, and 17 bases lay between the germline ends. This CDR3 is 16 amino acids long. The germline V gene encodes CDR1 SGDLS and CDR2 YYNGEE. The CDR3 sequence is CASSTDPTGYNYGYTF. CDR3 coding DNA: TGTGCCAGCAGCACCGACCCCACAGGCTATAACTATGGCTACACCTTC.

The chain links TRBV6-6 to TRBJ1-1, with D perhaps TRBD1 (5 bases). This CDR3 is built from 14 residues. Trimming cost V 6 bases and J 3 bases, with 14 bases left between them. Germline CDR1 and CDR2: MNHNY and SVGAGI (reference sequence). CDR3 bases: TGTGCCAGCAGCCTTGGGGCTAGCGACACTGAAGCTTTCTTT. It specifies CASSLGASDTEAFF.

The J gene is TRBJ1-1, the V gene TRBV28; D unresolved. This CDR3 spans 11 amino acids. CDR1 is MDHEN, CDR2 SYDVKM, per germline. V was clipped by 8 bases and J by 0 bases, with 4 bases between them. CDR3: CASVVNTEAFF. The CDR3 bases are TGTGCCAGCGTAGTGAACACTGAAGCTTTCTTT.

The V and J genes are TRBV7-2 and TRBJ2-7; TRBD1 aligns across 7 bases. In germline, CDR1 is SGHTA, CDR2 FQGNSA. The CDR3 is made up of 19 amino acids. V lost 3 bases and J lost 2; bases outside the gene matches: 19. The CDR3 nucleotides are TGTGCCAGCAGCTTCAGTTCTTTAGTTGTCCGACAGGGAGCCTACGAGCAGTACTTC. Translation gives CASSFSSLVVRQGAYEQYF. Drawing the rest from reference TRBV7-2 and TRBJ2-7, the complete variable domain is GAGVSQSPSNKVTEKGKDVELRCDPISGHTALYWYRQSLGQGLEFLIYFQGNSAPDKSGLPSDRFSAERTGGSVSTLTIQRTQQEDSAVYLCASSFSSLVVRQGAYEQYFGPGTRLTVT.

This chain connects TRBV28 to TRBJ2-7; D call uncertain. Germline V gene data show CDR1 as MDHEN and CDR2 as SYDVKM. This CDR3 spans 12 amino acids. V dropped 6 bases and J dropped 4 bases, with 10 bases sitting between them. The CDR3 DNA sequence: TGTGCCAGCAGCCTCGCGAGGTACGAGCAGTACTTC. This sequence encodes CASSLARYEQYF.

The genes are TRBV5-8 and TRBJ2-3; D possibly corresponds to TRBD2 (5 bases). The CDR3 is 14 residues long. Germline V lookup: CDR1 SGHTS, CDR2 YDEGEE. V was cut by 4 bases and J by 4 bases, with 13 bases left in between. The CDR3 DNA is TGTGCCAGCAGCCAACTAGTAGTCCCAGATACGCAGTATTTT. Protein sequence: CASSQLVVPDTQYF.

V gene TRBV5-1 combines with J gene TRBJ1-2; no clear D gene. This CDR3 is built from 13 residues. Trimming stripped 0 bases from V and 6 bases from J, with 9 bases between. CDR1 and CDR2 (germline): SGHRS, YFSETQ. CDR3 protein: CASSLGEKNGYTF. The CDR3 DNA reads as TGCGCCAGCAGCTTGGGGGAGAAAAATGGCTACACCTTC.

This sequence joins TRBV7-2 and TRBJ2-2; maybe TRBD1 (5 bases). CDR3 length equals 16 residues. Per germline, CDR1 SGHTA and CDR2 FQGNSA. V was clipped by 3 bases and J by 6 bases, with 17 bases between them. Here the CDR3 reads CASSFNRFGAAGELFF. The CDR3 nucleotides are TGTGCCAGCAGCTTTAATAGGTTTGGGGCGGCCGGGGAGCTGTTTTTT. Drawing the rest from reference TRBV7-2 and TRBJ2-2, the complete variable domain is GAGVSQSPSNKVTEKGKDVELRCDPISGHTALYWYRQSLGQGLEFLIYFQGNSAPDKSGLPSDRFSAERTGGSVSTLTIQRTQQEDSAVYLCASSFNRFGAAGELFFGEGSRLTVL.